This T cell receptor beta chain appears in the sequencing data of a study of OX40 agonist ivuxolimab in advanced cancers. It was autoimmune disease history or systemic immunosuppression that excluded patients. Germline loops: CDR1 SGHAT, CDR2 FQDESV (reference sequence). Trimming removed 5 bases from V and 4 bases from J; junction bases left unmatched: 8. The CDR3 sequence is 15 residues long. The method was immunoSEQ multiplex PCR; TCRdb's version includes in-frame clones alone and lacks a portion of them. The table lists approximately 87,000 clones, approximately 85% of them singletons, with 4.1% in the top ten.

This chain connects TRBV11-1 to TRBJ2-7; TRBD2 agrees at 10 bases. The source is an adult with an advanced solid tumor such as melanoma, head and neck, liver or kidney cancer. The source material was CD4+ or CD8+ T cells sorted from blood, sampled in a trial of the OX40 agonist ivuxolimab. The CDR3 reads CASSRTSGISYEQYF. The CDR3 DNA sequence: TGTGCCAGCAGCAGAACTAGCGGGATTTCTTACGAGCAGTACTTC.